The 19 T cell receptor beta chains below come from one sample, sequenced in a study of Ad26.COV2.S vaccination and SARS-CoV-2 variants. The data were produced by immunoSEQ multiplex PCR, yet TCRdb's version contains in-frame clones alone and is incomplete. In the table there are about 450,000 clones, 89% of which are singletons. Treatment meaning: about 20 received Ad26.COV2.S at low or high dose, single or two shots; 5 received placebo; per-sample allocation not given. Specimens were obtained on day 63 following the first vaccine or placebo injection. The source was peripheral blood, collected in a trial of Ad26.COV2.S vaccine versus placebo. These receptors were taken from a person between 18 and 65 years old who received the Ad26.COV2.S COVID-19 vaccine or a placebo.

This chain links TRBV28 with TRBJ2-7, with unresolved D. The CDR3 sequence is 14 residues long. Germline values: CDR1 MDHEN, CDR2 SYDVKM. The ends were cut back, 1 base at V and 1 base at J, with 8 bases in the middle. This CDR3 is CASSLLGRSYEQYV. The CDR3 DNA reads TGTGCCAGCAGTTTATTGGGCAGGTCCTACGAGCAGTACGTC.

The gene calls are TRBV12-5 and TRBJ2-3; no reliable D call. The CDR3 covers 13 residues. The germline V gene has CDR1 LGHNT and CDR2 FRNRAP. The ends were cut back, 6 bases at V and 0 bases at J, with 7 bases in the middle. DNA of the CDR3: TGTGCTAGTGGGGGATTAAGCACAGATACGCAGTATTTT. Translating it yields CASGGLSTDTQYF.

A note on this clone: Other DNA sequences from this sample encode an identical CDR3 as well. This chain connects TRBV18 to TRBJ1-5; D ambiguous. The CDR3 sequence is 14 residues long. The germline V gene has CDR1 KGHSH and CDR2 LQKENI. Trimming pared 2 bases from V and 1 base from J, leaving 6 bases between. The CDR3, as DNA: TGTGCCAGCTCACCAGGGTTGAGCAATCAGCCCCAGCATTTT. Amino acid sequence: CASSPGLSNQPQHF.

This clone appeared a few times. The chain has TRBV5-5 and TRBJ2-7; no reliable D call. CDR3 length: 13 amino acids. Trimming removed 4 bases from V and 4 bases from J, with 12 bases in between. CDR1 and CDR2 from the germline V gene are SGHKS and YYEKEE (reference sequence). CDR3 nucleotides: TGTGCCAGCAGCCTCCCCTTCGGGTACGAGCAGTACTTC. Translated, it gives CASSLPFGYEQYF.

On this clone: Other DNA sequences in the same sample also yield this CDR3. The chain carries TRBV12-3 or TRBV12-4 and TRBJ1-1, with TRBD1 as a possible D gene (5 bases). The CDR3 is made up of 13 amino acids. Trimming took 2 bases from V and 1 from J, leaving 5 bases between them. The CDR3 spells CASSLQGNTEAFF. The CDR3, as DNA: TGTGCCAGCAGTTTACAGGGGAACACTGAAGCTTTCTTT.

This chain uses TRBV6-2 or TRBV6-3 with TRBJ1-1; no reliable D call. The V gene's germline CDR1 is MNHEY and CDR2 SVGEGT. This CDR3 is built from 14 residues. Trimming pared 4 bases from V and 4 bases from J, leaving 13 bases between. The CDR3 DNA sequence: TGTGCCAGCAGTTTCATCAGGCGAAGCACTGAAGCTTTCTTT. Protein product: CASSFIRRSTEAFF.

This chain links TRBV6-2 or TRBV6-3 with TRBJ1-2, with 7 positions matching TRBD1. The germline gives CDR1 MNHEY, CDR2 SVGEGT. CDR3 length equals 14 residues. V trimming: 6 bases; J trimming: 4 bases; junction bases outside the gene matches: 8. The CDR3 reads CASSRQGRVYGYTF. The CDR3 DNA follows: TGTGCCAGCAGCCGACAGGGAAGGGTCTATGGCTACACCTTC.

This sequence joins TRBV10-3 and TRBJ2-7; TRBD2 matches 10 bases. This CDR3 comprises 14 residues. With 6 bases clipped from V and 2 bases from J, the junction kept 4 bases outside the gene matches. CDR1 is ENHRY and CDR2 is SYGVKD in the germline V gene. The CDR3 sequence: CAISLAGATYEQYF. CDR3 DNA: TGTGCCATCAGCCTAGCGGGGGCAACCTACGAGCAGTACTTC.

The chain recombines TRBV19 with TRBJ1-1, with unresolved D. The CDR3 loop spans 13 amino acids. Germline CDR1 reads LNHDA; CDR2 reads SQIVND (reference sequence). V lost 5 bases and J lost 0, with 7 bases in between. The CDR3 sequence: CASSAQLNTEAFF. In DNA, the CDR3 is TGTGCCAGTAGTGCACAACTGAACACTGAAGCTTTCTTT.

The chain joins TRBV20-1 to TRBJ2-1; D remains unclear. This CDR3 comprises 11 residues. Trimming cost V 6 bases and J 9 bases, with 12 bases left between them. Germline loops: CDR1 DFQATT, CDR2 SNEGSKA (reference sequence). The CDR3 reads CSAPTPTEQFF. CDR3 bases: TGCAGTGCCCCTACACCCACTGAGCAGTTCTTC.

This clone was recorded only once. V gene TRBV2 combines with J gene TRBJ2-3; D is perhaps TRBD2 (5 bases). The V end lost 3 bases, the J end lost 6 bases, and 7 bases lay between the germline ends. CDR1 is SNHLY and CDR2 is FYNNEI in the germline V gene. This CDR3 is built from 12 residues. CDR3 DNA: TGTGCCAGCAGTGAGGCTAGCGATACGCAGTATTTT. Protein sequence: CASSEASDTQYF.

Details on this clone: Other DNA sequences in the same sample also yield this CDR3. CDR3 in amino acids: CAWSVGTLNQPQHF. The CDR3 DNA reads as TGTGCCTGGAGTGTGGGGACGCTTAATCAGCCCCAGCATTTT. The chain links TRBV30 to TRBJ1-5; possibly TRBD1 for D (5 bases). CDR3 length equals 14 residues. Germline CDR1 and CDR2: GTSNPN and SVGIG (reference sequence). V lost 0 bases and J lost 4, with 10 bases in between.

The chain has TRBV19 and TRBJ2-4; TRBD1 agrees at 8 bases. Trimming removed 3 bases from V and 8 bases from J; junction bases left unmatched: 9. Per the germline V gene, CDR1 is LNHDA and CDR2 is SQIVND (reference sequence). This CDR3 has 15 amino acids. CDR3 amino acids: CASSMDREGRDIQYF. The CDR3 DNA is TGTGCCAGTAGTATGGACAGGGAAGGGCGGGACATTCAGTACTTC.

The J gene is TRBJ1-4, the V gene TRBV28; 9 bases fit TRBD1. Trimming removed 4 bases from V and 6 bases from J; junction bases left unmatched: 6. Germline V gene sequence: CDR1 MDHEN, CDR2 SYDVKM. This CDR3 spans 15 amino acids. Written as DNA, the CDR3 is TGTGCCAGCAGTTCGCGGGACAGGGTGGATGAAAAACTGTTTTTT. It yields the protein CASSSRDRVDEKLFF.

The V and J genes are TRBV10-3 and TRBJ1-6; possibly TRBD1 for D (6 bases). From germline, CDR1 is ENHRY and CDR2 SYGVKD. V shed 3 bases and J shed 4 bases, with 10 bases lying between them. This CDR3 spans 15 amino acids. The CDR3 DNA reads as TGTGCCATCAGTGAACGACAGGCGTATAATTCACCCCTCCACTTT. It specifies CAISERQAYNSPLHF.

CDR3 amino acids: CASSPAGSDSPLHF. The CDR3 nucleotides read TGTGCCAGCTCACCGGCGGGTAGCGATTCACCCCTCCACTTT. This chain uses TRBV18 with TRBJ1-6, with D unclear. The CDR3 runs 14 residues. Germline V lookup: CDR1 KGHSH, CDR2 LQKENI. Trimming removed 3 bases from V and 8 bases from J, with 11 bases in between.

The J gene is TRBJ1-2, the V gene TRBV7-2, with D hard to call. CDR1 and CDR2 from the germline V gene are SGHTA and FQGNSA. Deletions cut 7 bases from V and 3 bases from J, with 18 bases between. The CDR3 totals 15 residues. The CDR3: CASNPMSAGHYGYTF. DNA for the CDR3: TGTGCCAGCAACCCCATGTCCGCCGGACACTATGGCTACACCTTC.

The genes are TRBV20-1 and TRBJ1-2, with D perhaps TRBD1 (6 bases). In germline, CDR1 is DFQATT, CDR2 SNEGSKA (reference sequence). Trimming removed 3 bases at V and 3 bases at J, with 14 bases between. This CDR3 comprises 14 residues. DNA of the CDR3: TGCAGTGCTAGTCGGGGGGGCGCAGACTATGGCTACACCTTC. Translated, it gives CSASRGGADYGYTF.

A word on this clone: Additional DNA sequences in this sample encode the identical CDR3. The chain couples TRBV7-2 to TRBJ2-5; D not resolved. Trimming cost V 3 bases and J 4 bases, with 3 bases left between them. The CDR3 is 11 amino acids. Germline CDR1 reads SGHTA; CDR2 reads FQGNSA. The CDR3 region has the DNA TGTGCCAGCAGCTTCCTAGAGACCCAGTACTTC. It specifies CASSFLETQYF. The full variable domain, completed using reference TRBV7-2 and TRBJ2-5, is GAGVSQSPSNKVTEKGKDVELRCDPISGHTALYWYRQSLGQGLEFLIYFQGNSAPDKSGLPSDRFSAERTGGSVSTLTIQRTQQEDSAVYLCASSFLETQYFGPGTRLLVL.